These 29 T cell receptor beta chains were sequenced from one sample in a study of blood T cell repertoires in COVID-19. Repertoires were generated with immunoSEQ multiplex PCR, while TCRdb's copy carries only in-frame clones and drops some. The sample has under 150,000 clones; 90% are singletons. Sequenced material: peripheral blood. The receptors come from a woman aged 50 to 60 with acute or convalescent COVID-19.

The rearrangement links TRBV4-2 to TRBJ1-1; D might be TRBD1 (5 bases). CDR1 LGHNA and CDR2 YNFKEQ come from the germline V gene. This CDR3 has 15 amino acids. Trimming left V 0 bases short and J 6 bases short, with 14 bases between. CDR3 residues: CASSQDHTGVPEAFF. The CDR3, as DNA: TGTGCCAGCAGCCAAGATCATACGGGGGTACCTGAAGCTTTCTTT.

The V call is TRBV6-5, the J call TRBJ2-3, with 12 nucleotides matching TRBD2. Germline V lookup: CDR1 MNHEY, CDR2 SVGAGI. CDR3 size: 15 residues. The ends lost 2 bases at V and 5 bases at J; junction bases unmatched: 2. DNA for the CDR3: TGTGCCAGCAGTTACGGGACTAGCGGGCGAGATACGCAGTATTTT. It encodes CASSYGTSGRDTQYF.

The chain carries TRBV25-1 and TRBJ1-2, with 7 bases identical to TRBD1. Germline V gives CDR1 MGHDK, CDR2 SYGVNS. V dropped 1 base and J dropped 8; count of bases not matched to a gene: 10. CDR3 length: 15 amino acids. The CDR3 protein is CASSEWGVGGNGYTF. DNA of the CDR3: TGTGCCAGCAGTGAATGGGGCGTAGGGGGCAACGGCTACACCTTC.

This rearrangement joins TRBV28 to TRBJ2-7; TRBD2 matches at 11 bases. V lost 6 bases and J lost 3; bases outside the gene matches: 7. The germline V gene has CDR1 MDHEN and CDR2 SYDVKM. This CDR3 region has 15 residues. The CDR3 region is CASRILAGDGYEQYF. Written as DNA, the CDR3 is TGTGCCAGCAGGATACTAGCGGGAGATGGCTACGAGCAGTACTTC.

The chain couples TRBV19 to TRBJ1-5; D not certain. The germline V gene encodes CDR1 LNHDA and CDR2 SQIVND (reference sequence). V was clipped by 3 bases and J by 5 bases, with 17 bases between them. This CDR3 spans 16 amino acids. The CDR3 protein is CASSMSVGSGYQPQHF. Written as DNA, the CDR3 is TGTGCCAGTAGTATGTCGGTCGGGTCGGGATATCAGCCCCAGCATTTT.

The chain combines TRBV19 with TRBJ2-7, with D possibly being TRBD2 (6 bases). The CDR3 has 16 amino acids. Germline V gene sequence: CDR1 LNHDA, CDR2 SQIVND (reference sequence). Trimming cost V 0 bases and J 7 bases, with 19 bases left between them. The CDR3 DNA follows: TGTGCCAGTAGTATAGATCGGCCGGGAGCAGTTCAGGAGCAGTACTTC. It specifies CASSIDRPGAVQEQYF. Full variable domain (outside the CDR3, taken from reference TRBV19 and TRBJ2-7): DGGITQSPKYLFRKEGQNVTLSCEQNLNHDAMYWYRQDPGQGLRLIYYSQIVNDFQKGDIAEGYSVSREKKESFPLTVTSAQKNPTAFYLCASSIDRPGAVQEQYFGPGTRLTVT.

The J gene is TRBJ1-1, the V gene TRBV4-3; TRBD1 matches 11 bases. This CDR3 comprises 15 residues. The trim removed 3 bases at V and 5 bases at J, leaving 5 bases unmatched. Germline V CDR1 and CDR2: LGHNA, YSLEER. The chain's CDR3 is CASSQDRGLWTEAFF. The CDR3 bases are TGCGCCAGCAGCCAGGACAGGGGGCTATGGACTGAAGCTTTCTTT.

The J gene is TRBJ1-2, the V gene TRBV10-3; 8 bases align to TRBD1. The CDR3 has 15 amino acids. Trimming took 4 bases from V and 2 from J; bases not matched to a gene: 6. Germline V gives CDR1 ENHRY, CDR2 SYGVKD. The CDR3, as DNA: TGTGCCATCAGTGTGGGACAGGAGTCCAACTATGGCTACACCTTC. This codes for CAISVGQESNYGYTF.

The V call is TRBV10-3, the J call TRBJ2-5; perhaps TRBD1 as D (6 bases). The CDR3 covers 13 residues. V was trimmed by 7 bases and J by 2 bases, leaving 11 bases between them. Germline V lookup: CDR1 ENHRY, CDR2 SYGVKD. The chain's CDR3 is CAIMAGVQETQYF. The CDR3 DNA reads TGTGCCATCATGGCAGGGGTACAAGAGACCCAGTACTTC.

This chain links TRBV7-6 with TRBJ2-1, with 13 bases lining up with TRBD2. After removal of 4 bases from V and 1 base from J, the junction contained 4 bases not matched to a gene. Germline values: CDR1 SGHVS, CDR2 FNYEAQ. The CDR3 is 17 residues long. The CDR3 is CASSSTSGRSSYNEQFF. CDR3 bases: TGTGCCAGCAGCTCGACTAGCGGGAGGTCGTCCTACAATGAGCAGTTCTTC. Full variable domain (remainder filled in from reference TRBV7-6 and TRBJ2-1): GAGVSQSPRYKVTKRGQDVALRCDPISGHVSLYWYRQALGQGPEFLTYFNYEAQQDKSGLPNDRFSAERPEGSISTLTIQRTEQRDSAMYRCASSSTSGRSSYNEQFFGPGTRLTVL.

V is TRBV27 and J is TRBJ2-5; TRBD1 matches at 8 bases. Germline V lookup: CDR1 MNHEY, CDR2 SMNVEV (reference sequence). V lost 0 bases to trimming and J lost 7 bases; unmatched junction nucleotides: 13. The CDR3 has 17 amino acids. The CDR3 protein is CASSLSFLTGERGTQYF. DNA of the CDR3: TGTGCCAGCAGTTTATCATTCCTGACAGGGGAAAGGGGGACCCAGTACTTC.

This clone was counted a single time. The chain employs TRBV28 and TRBJ2-1; TRBD2 aligns across 8 bases. In germline, CDR1 is MDHEN, CDR2 SYDVKM. This CDR3 contains 16 residues. Trimming removed 2 bases from V and 5 bases from J; junction bases left unmatched: 8. CDR3 amino acids: CASSLDGGDPHNEQFF. The CDR3 coding sequence is TGTGCCAGCAGTTTAGACGGGGGGGACCCCCACAATGAGCAGTTCTTC.

The V gene is TRBV6-5, the J gene TRBJ1-2; 7 bases line up with TRBD1. This CDR3 is 13 amino acids long. Germline V gene data show CDR1 as MNHEY and CDR2 as SVGAGI. J was trimmed by 2 bases and V by 6 bases; bases with no gene match: 3. The CDR3 spells CASRPQGNYGYTF. DNA of the CDR3: TGTGCCAGCAGACCACAGGGGAACTATGGCTACACCTTC.

This rearrangement joins TRBV27 to TRBJ2-7; the match to TRBD1 covers 7 bases. With 2 bases clipped from V and 2 bases from J, the junction kept 6 bases outside the gene matches. This CDR3 contains 15 residues. The germline V gene has CDR1 MNHEY and CDR2 SMNVEV (reference sequence). CDR3 amino acids: CASSLQGQEPYEQYF. The DNA of the CDR3 is TGTGCCAGCAGTTTACAAGGACAGGAGCCCTACGAGCAGTACTTC.

The rearrangement joins TRBV9 to TRBJ1-2; TRBD1 might be the D (5 bases). This CDR3 has 16 amino acids. CDR1 and CDR2 (germline): SGDLS, YYNGEE. The V end lost 2 bases, the J end lost 3 bases, and 17 bases lay between the germline ends. Here the CDR3 DNA reads TGTGCCAGCAGCGTTAACGACAGAGTCCCAGACTATGGCTACACCTTC. It encodes CASSVNDRVPDYGYTF.

The chain links TRBV19 to TRBJ1-5; D not certain. The germline V gene encodes CDR1 LNHDA and CDR2 SQIVND (reference sequence). CDR3 size: 14 residues. Trimming pared 5 bases from V and 0 bases from J, leaving 8 bases between. In DNA, the CDR3 is TGTGCCAGTAGTCCCGTTAATAGCAATCAGCCCCAGCATTTT. Protein: CASSPVNSNQPQHF.

The chain recombines TRBV5-6 with TRBJ1-4; D perhaps matches TRBD1 (5 bases). Trimming shortened V by 4 bases and J by 5 bases, and 6 bases separated the two germline ends. Germline V gives CDR1 SGHDT, CDR2 YYEEEE. The CDR3 is 12 residues long. CDR3 nucleotides: TGTGCCAGCAGCCGACAGAATGAAAAACTGTTTTTT. This translates into CASSRQNEKLFF.

The V gene is TRBV6-6, the J gene TRBJ1-3; D remains unclear. The CDR3 is made up of 14 amino acids. The germline V gene encodes CDR1 MNHNY and CDR2 SVGAGI (reference sequence). Trimming removed 9 bases from V and 4 bases from J, with 16 bases in between. CDR3 nucleotide sequence: TGTGCCAGTATAATCCCCGGGTCAGGAAACACCATATATTTT. Protein product: CASIIPGSGNTIYF.

This clone was seen only a few times. The gene calls are TRBV2 and TRBJ2-7, with no clear D. V was trimmed by 6 bases and J by 2 bases, leaving 8 bases between them. The germline V gene has CDR1 SNHLY and CDR2 FYNNEI. The CDR3 extends over 12 amino acids. CDR3 DNA: TGTGCCAGCAGCGGGTCGACCTACGAGCAGTACTTC. Its translation: CASSGSTYEQYF.

CDR3 bases: TGTGCCAGCATGACCTGGACAGGAGGGTACACTGAAGCTTTCTTT. It is translated as CASMTWTGGYTEAFF. The gene calls are TRBV28 and TRBJ1-1; TRBD1 aligns across 7 bases. The junction had 11 bases not matched to a gene; V was cut back by 7 bases and J by 3 bases. The germline gives CDR1 MDHEN, CDR2 SYDVKM. The CDR3 covers 15 residues.

Concerning this clone: It is unclear where the CDR3 begins or ends on the DNA, so no DNA is shown, and the CDR3 is as TCRdb lists it. The chain has TRBV30 and TRBJ2-7; TRBD2, the table's D call, lacks a check against the DNA. Germline V lookup: CDR1 GTSNPN, CDR2 SVGIG (reference sequence). Both ends counted, the CDR3 spans 13 residues. The CDR3 is CAWSVGPGTQSYF.

The gene calls are TRBV9 and TRBJ1-2; the D is unclear. Germline-derived CDR1 and CDR2 are SGDLS and YYNGEE. Between the trimmed V and J ends, which lost 0 bases and 6 bases, there was a span of 18 bases. The CDR3 is 16 amino acids. CDR3 nucleotides: TGTGCCAGCAGCGTAGACCCCGGGTCCTACTCAGATGGCTACACCTTC. Protein product: CASSVDPGSYSDGYTF.

The chain joins TRBV30 to TRBJ1-5; TRBD1 matches 11 bases. Unmatched junction bases numbered 6, after V lost 2 bases and J lost 6 bases. From germline, CDR1 is GTSNPN and CDR2 SVGIG (reference sequence). This CDR3 contains 15 residues. The CDR3 region is CAWSTTGTGGQPQHF. CDR3 nucleotides: TGTGCCTGGAGTACAACCGGGACAGGGGGTCAGCCCCAGCATTTT.

V gene TRBV18 combines with J gene TRBJ2-1, with 7 bases that match TRBD1. This CDR3 is built from 13 residues. Germline CDR1 and CDR2: KGHSH and LQKENI. V lost 3 bases and J lost 4; bases outside the gene matches: 0. The CDR3 bases are TGTGCCAGCTCACCGGGACAGTACAATGAGCAGTTCTTC. Amino acids: CASSPGQYNEQFF.

The rearrangement joins TRBV9 to TRBJ2-1; 9 nucleotides line up with TRBD2. Germline V gives CDR1 SGDLS, CDR2 YYNGEE. The V and J ends lost 0 bases and 4 bases, in that order; junction bases with no gene match: 8. The CDR3 runs to 17 residues. The CDR3 DNA is TGTGCCAGCAGCGTAGGTCTGGCGGGGGGGCCTTACAATGAGCAGTTCTTC. Its translation: CASSVGLAGGPYNEQFF.

With regard to this clone: At one end, the junction sequence differs from germline, possibly due to a read error. V usage is TRBV7-9 and J usage is TRBJ2-5; D gene ambiguous. Germline values: CDR1 SEHNR, CDR2 FQNEAQ (reference sequence). There are 9 residues in the CDR3. DNA of the CDR3: TGTGCCAGCAGCCAGACCGAGGACTTC. This codes for CASSQTEDF.

V gene TRBV6-1 combines with J gene TRBJ1-2; 7 bases are a match to TRBD1. The trim removed 3 bases at V and 6 bases at J, leaving 1 base unmatched. This CDR3 spans 12 amino acids. Germline values: CDR1 MNHNS, CDR2 SASEGT. Written as DNA, the CDR3 is TGTGCCAGCAGTGATGGACAGGATGGCTACACCTTC. It codes for CASSDGQDGYTF.

This clone was seen once. This chain connects TRBV12-5 to TRBJ2-3, with TRBD2 matching 12 bases. Trimming removed 0 bases from V and 4 bases from J; junction bases left unmatched: 2. Per germline, CDR1 LGHNT and CDR2 FRNRAP. The length of the CDR3 is 16 residues. CDR3 loop: CASGLVLAGGPDTQYF. The CDR3, as DNA: TGTGCTAGTGGTTTGGTACTAGCGGGGGGACCAGATACGCAGTATTTT.

DNA for the CDR3: TGTGCCAGCAGCCTAGCGGCGAACACTGAAGCTTTCTTT. Protein product: CASSLAANTEAFF. The rearrangement joins TRBV5-8 to TRBJ1-1; D is undetermined. Deletions cut 4 bases from V and 1 base from J, with 8 bases between. Germline V gene lookup returns CDR1 SGHTS and CDR2 YDEGEE. The CDR3 covers 13 residues.